The 32 T cell receptor beta chains below were found in one sample sequenced in a study of radiotherapy plus CTLA-4 blockade in lung cancer. The method was immunoSEQ multiplex PCR; TCRdb's version includes in-frame clones alone and lacks a portion of them. The sample holds around 82,000 clones, roughly 80% seen once. Sequences were derived from peripheral blood, sampled from a patient treated with radiotherapy plus ipilimumab. The source of these receptors is a human donor with non-small cell lung cancer who had stable disease on radiotherapy plus ipilimumab.

The chain employs TRBV10-2 and TRBJ1-1; no reliable D call. This CDR3 region has 16 residues. V shed 0 bases and J shed 1 base, with 12 bases lying between them. Germline V CDR1 and CDR2: WSHSY, SAAADI. Written as DNA, the CDR3 is TGCGCCAGCAGTGAGTCGTGGTGGGCAAGGAACACTGAAGCTTTCTTT. It is translated as CASSESWWARNTEAFF.

V and J are TRBV5-6 and TRBJ2-3, with D tentatively TRBD1 (6 bases). CDR1 is SGHDT and CDR2 is YYEEEE in the germline V gene. Trimming pared 5 bases from V and 1 base from J, leaving 14 bases between. The CDR3 consists of 15 residues. The CDR3 is CASRVDRLGTDTQYF. In DNA form, the CDR3 reads TGTGCCAGCAGGGTAGACAGGTTAGGCACAGATACGCAGTATTTT. The full variable domain, in which reference TRBV5-6 and TRBJ2-3 provide the parts outside the CDR3, is DAGVTQSPTHLIKTRGQQVTLRCSPKSGHDTVSWYQQALGQGPQFIFQYYEEEERQRGNFPDRFSGHQFPNYSSELNVNALLLGDSALYLCASRVDRLGTDTQYFGPGTRLTVL.

This clone was detected once. This chain joins TRBV11-3 and TRBJ2-7; 8 bases are shared with TRBD2. The CDR3 is 14 amino acids. CDR1 is SGHNT and CDR2 is YENEEA in the germline V gene. Unmatched junction bases numbered 3, after V lost 5 bases and J lost 0 bases. The CDR3 spells CASSSGRHSYEQYF. DNA for the CDR3: TGTGCCAGCAGCAGCGGGAGACACTCCTACGAGCAGTACTTC.

This chain uses TRBV6-4 with TRBJ2-1, with 7 bases aligning to TRBD2. The V and J ends lost 2 bases and 1 base, in that order; junction bases with no gene match: 5. The V gene's germline CDR1 is MRHNA and CDR2 SNTAGT. CDR3 length: 16 amino acids. The CDR3 protein is CASSDAGVNSYNEQFF. The CDR3 coding sequence is TGTGCCAGCAGTGACGCGGGGGTTAATTCCTACAATGAGCAGTTCTTC.

This clone was observed a handful of times. The chain joins TRBV9 to TRBJ1-1, with unresolved D. CDR1 is SGDLS and CDR2 is YYNGEE in the germline V gene. This CDR3 has 13 amino acids. Trimming pared 2 bases from V and 7 bases from J, leaving 12 bases between. Written as DNA, the CDR3 is TGTGCCAGCAGCGTTGTGGAGAACGGTGAAGCTTTCTTT. Translation: CASSVVENGEAFF.

CDR3 coding DNA: TGTGCCAGTAGGCCTAGCGGAACAGATACGCAGTATTTT. Its protein product is CASRPSGTDTQYF. This chain uses TRBV19 with TRBJ2-3; 7 nucleotides agree with TRBD2. The CDR3 contains 13 residues. J lost 3 bases, V lost 6 bases, and 3 bases had no gene match. CDR1 is LNHDA and CDR2 is SQIVND in the germline V gene (reference sequence).

The chain has TRBV6-5 and TRBJ2-3; 11 bases are a match to TRBD2. V dropped 4 bases and J dropped 2; count of bases not matched to a gene: 5. The CDR3 sequence is 16 residues long. Germline V gene lookup returns CDR1 MNHEY and CDR2 SVGAGI. CDR3 protein: CASSFGTSGPTDTQYF. CDR3 nucleotides: TGTGCCAGCAGTTTCGGGACTAGCGGCCCCACAGATACGCAGTATTTT.

This clone turned up a few times. The chain uses TRBV9 and TRBJ1-3, with a possible D match to TRBD1 (6 bases). From germline, CDR1 is SGDLS and CDR2 YYNGEE. Deletions cut 1 base from V and 4 bases from J, with 9 bases between. The CDR3 is 14 amino acids. Written as DNA, the CDR3 is TGTGCCAGCAGCGTATGGGGGGCAGGAAACACCATATATTTT. Amino acid sequence: CASSVWGAGNTIYF.

This sequence joins TRBV27 and TRBJ2-2; possible D gene TRBD1, 6 bases. The V and J ends lost 8 bases and 5 bases respectively, with 12 bases between them. This CDR3 region has 13 residues. Germline V gene data show CDR1 as MNHEY and CDR2 as SMNVEV (reference sequence). CDR3 amino acids: CASHRVGTGELFF. The DNA of the CDR3 is TGTGCCAGCCACAGGGTGGGAACCGGGGAGCTGTTTTTT.

CDR3 nucleotides: TGTGCCAGCAGTGAACGACTAGCGGGAACCGGGGAGCTGTTTTTT. The encoded protein is CASSERLAGTGELFF. V is TRBV2 and J is TRBJ2-2, with TRBD2 identical over 11 bases. CDR1 is SNHLY, CDR2 FYNNEI, per germline. The trim removed 2 bases at V and 5 bases at J, leaving 1 base unmatched. The CDR3 covers 15 residues.

This rearrangement joins TRBV5-1 to TRBJ2-2, with 11 bases matching TRBD1. V shed 4 bases and J 0 bases; nucleotides not matched to a gene: 5. Germline-derived CDR1 and CDR2 are SGHRS and YFSETQ. The CDR3 loop spans 17 amino acids. CDR3 in amino acids: CASSLDRGLSNTGELFF. Here the CDR3 DNA reads TGCGCCAGCAGCCTGGACAGGGGGCTGTCGAACACCGGGGAGCTGTTTTTT. Together with reference TRBV5-1 and TRBJ2-2, the CDR3 gives the full variable domain: KAGVTQTPRYLIKTRGQQVTLSCSPISGHRSVSWYQQTPGQGLQFLFEYFSETQRNKGNFPGRFSGRQFSNSRSEMNVSTLELGDSALYLCASSLDRGLSNTGELFFGEGSRLTVL.

The rearrangement links TRBV4-2 to TRBJ2-1; TRBD2 might be the D (6 bases). The ends were cut back, 4 bases at V and 6 bases at J, with 16 bases in the middle. Germline loops: CDR1 LGHNA, CDR2 YNFKEQ. The CDR3 covers 15 residues. The CDR3 loop is CASSPSRLEGNEQFF. The CDR3 region has the DNA TGTGCCAGCAGCCCCTCTAGGTTGGAGGGCAATGAGCAGTTCTTC.

The chain links TRBV7-2 to TRBJ1-6, with D possibly being TRBD1 (6 bases). The CDR3 has 17 amino acids. Germline values: CDR1 SGHTA, CDR2 FQGNSA. With 1 base removed from V and 6 bases from J, the gap between germline ends came to 16 bases. The CDR3: CASSLGPQGSVNSPLHF. The CDR3, as DNA: TGTGCCAGCAGCTTAGGCCCACAGGGATCCGTTAATTCACCCCTCCACTTT.

The chain couples TRBV9 to TRBJ1-6; D gene unclear. Germline V gene lookup returns CDR1 SGDLS and CDR2 YYNGEE. This CDR3 contains 15 residues. The V end lost 0 bases, the J end lost 13 bases, and 17 bases lay between the germline ends. CDR3 bases: TGTGCCAGCAGCGTAGAGGGAGCAGTGTGGGATCCCCTCCACTTT. Protein sequence: CASSVEGAVWDPLHF.

This chain links TRBV5-4 with TRBJ1-1, with D possibly TRBD1 on 6 matching bases. The germline V gene has CDR1 SGHNT and CDR2 YYREEE (reference sequence). This CDR3 contains 16 residues. V lost 4 bases and J 5 bases, leaving 21 bases between the germline ends. CDR3 in amino acids: CASSQDWQGMGTEAFF. The CDR3 region has the DNA TGTGCCAGCAGCCAAGATTGGCAGGGGATGGGTACTGAAGCTTTCTTT.

This clone has a handful of counts. The chain carries TRBV5-4 and TRBJ1-2, with 7 bases lining up with TRBD1. The CDR3 totals 13 residues. Losses at the gene ends were 4 bases for V and 8 bases for J; bases not matched to a gene: 8. Germline CDR1 reads SGHNT; CDR2 reads YYREEE (reference sequence). The CDR3 DNA follows: TGTGCCAGCAGCATCCGAGACAGGGTCGGCTACACCTTC. As protein: CASSIRDRVGYTF.

Only one count was recorded for this clone. This rearrangement joins TRBV5-5 to TRBJ2-5; D is possibly TRBD2 (5 bases). The J call may be wrong; the DNA end is better matched by TRBJ2-7. Germline V CDR1 and CDR2: SGHKS, YYEKEE (reference sequence). The CDR3 spans 16 residues. The CDR3 here is CASSQGSGSGVYEQYF. Written as DNA, the CDR3 is TGTGCCAGCAGCCAAGGCTCGGGGTCAGGAGTCTACGAGCAGTACTTC.

The rearrangement links TRBV5-1 to TRBJ2-1; tentative D call: TRBD1 (6 bases). V was cut by 3 bases and J by 5 bases, with 18 bases left in between. Germline-derived CDR1 and CDR2 are SGHRS and YFSETQ. This CDR3 region has 16 residues. The CDR3 bases are TGCGCCAGCAGCTCGGACAGAAGACCCTTAGACAATGAGCAGTTCTTC. It specifies CASSSDRRPLDNEQFF.

V gene TRBV2 combines with J gene TRBJ2-3, with D maybe TRBD2 (5 bases). CDR3 length equals 14 residues. Trimming pared 6 bases from V and 2 bases from J, leaving 12 bases between. Germline lookup yields CDR1 SNHLY and CDR2 FYNNEI. CDR3 region: CASSAGLYTDTQYF. In nucleotides, the CDR3 is TGTGCCAGCAGCGCCGGACTCTACACAGATACGCAGTATTTT.

This chain links TRBV5-1 with TRBJ1-1; possible D gene TRBD1, 5 bases. V was cut by 0 bases and J by 2 bases, with 11 bases left in between. This CDR3 has 15 amino acids. CDR1 and CDR2 (germline): SGHRS, YFSETQ. The CDR3 sequence is CASSLDGTTNTEAFF. DNA for the CDR3: TGCGCCAGCAGCTTGGATGGGACGACAAACACTGAAGCTTTCTTT.

V gene TRBV2 combines with J gene TRBJ2-1; D may be TRBD1 or TRBD2 (5 bases each). V was shortened by 8 bases and J by 9 bases, with 14 bases between the two germline ends. Germline V CDR1 and CDR2: SNHLY, FYNNEI. The CDR3 loop spans 12 amino acids. CDR3 DNA sequence: TGTGCCAGCGGGGGATTCGACGGTGAGCAGTTCTTC. Translated, it gives CASGGFDGEQFF.

CDR3 coding DNA: TGTGCCTGGGCTACTAGCGGGGGTATCGGTGAGCAGTTCTTC. As protein: CAWATSGGIGEQFF. V is TRBV30 and J is TRBJ2-1, with 11 bases fitting TRBD2. CDR3 length: 14 amino acids. The V gene's germline CDR1 is GTSNPN and CDR2 SVGIG (reference sequence). V shed 5 bases, J shed 9 bases, and the junction held 9 bases outside the gene matches.

The chain is built from TRBV10-3 and TRBJ2-5, with unresolved D. The CDR3 length is 13 residues. From germline, CDR1 is ENHRY and CDR2 SYGVKD. Between the trimmed V and J ends, which lost 1 base and 2 bases, there was a span of 5 bases. The CDR3 coding sequence is TGTGCCATCAGTGAGTTTAGTCAAGAGACCCAGTACTTC. Its protein product is CAISEFSQETQYF.

This chain joins TRBV6-4 and TRBJ1-2; D is perhaps TRBD1 (5 bases). Deletions cut 6 bases from V and 5 bases from J, with 16 bases between. Germline CDR1 and CDR2: MRHNA and SNTAGT. The CDR3 covers 14 residues. The DNA of the CDR3 is TGTGCCAGCAGGCCGGCCCCCTGGGGGTATGGCTACACCTTC. It specifies CASRPAPWGYGYTF.

The DNA for the CDR3 is TGTGCCAGCAGTACTAAGACAGGGGGAAAATACCATACGCAGTATTTT. It translates to CASSTKTGGKYHTQYF. The chain uses TRBV27 and TRBJ2-3, with 9 bases identical to TRBD1. The CDR3 consists of 16 residues. V shed 5 bases and J 7 bases; nucleotides not matched to a gene: 13. The germline CDR1 and CDR2 sequences are MNHEY and SMNVEV (reference sequence).

The V gene is TRBV6-5, the J gene TRBJ2-1; 12 bases are a match to TRBD2. The length of the CDR3 is 15 residues. Trimming cost V 4 bases and J 5 bases; bases outside gene matches: 3. From germline, CDR1 is MNHEY and CDR2 SVGAGI. As DNA, the CDR3 is TGTGCCAGCAGTTCTACTAGCGGGGGGCACAATGAGCAGTTCTTC. It is translated as CASSSTSGGHNEQFF.

This sequence joins TRBV5-4 and TRBJ2-5; a weak D match, TRBD1 (5 bases). Germline V gene data show CDR1 as SGHNT and CDR2 as YYREEE (reference sequence). The CDR3 is 14 amino acids. The germline V and J ends were trimmed by 4 bases and 2 bases, with 12 bases remaining between them. The CDR3 loop reads CASSPAQGQETQYF. In DNA, the CDR3 is TGTGCCAGCAGCCCGGCGCAGGGTCAAGAGACCCAGTACTTC. The whole variable domain, filled in from reference TRBV5-4 and TRBJ2-5, reads ETGVTQSPTHLIKTRGQQVTLRCSSQSGHNTVSWYQQALGQGPQFIFQYYREEENGRGNFPPRFSGLQFPNYSSELNVNALELDDSALYLCASSPAQGQETQYFGPGTRLLVL.

The chain links TRBV7-9 to TRBJ1-1, with D uncertain. Trimming shortened V by 5 bases and J by 2 bases, and 15 bases separated the two germline ends. The CDR3 length is 15 residues. Germline lookup yields CDR1 SEHNR and CDR2 FQNEAQ (reference sequence). The CDR3 region has the DNA TGTGCCAGCAGCCCAGGACGATTTGTTAACACTGAAGCTTTCTTT. Amino acids: CASSPGRFVNTEAFF.

The chain links TRBV5-4 to TRBJ1-3, with D possibly TRBD1 on 5 matching bases. This CDR3 comprises 14 residues. The V gene lost 5 bases and the J gene lost 3 bases, with 12 bases spanning the gap. CDR1 and CDR2 from the germline V gene are SGHNT and YYREEE (reference sequence). CDR3 bases: TGTGCCAGCAGTGCCGGGACTTTTGGAAACACCATATATTTT. This encodes CASSAGTFGNTIYF.

This chain joins TRBV27 and TRBJ2-2; no firm D call. Germline CDR1 is MNHEY and CDR2 is SMNVEV (reference sequence). V lost 0 bases, J lost 4 bases, and 6 bases lay in between. The CDR3 contains 14 residues. The CDR3 sequence is CASSLSRATGELFF. The CDR3 nucleotides are TGTGCCAGCAGTTTATCCCGGGCCACCGGGGAGCTGTTTTTT.

This clone was seen a few times. This rearrangement joins TRBV6-5 to TRBJ2-3; 8 positions match TRBD2. Germline V gene lookup returns CDR1 MNHEY and CDR2 SVGAGI. CDR3 size: 15 residues. V lost 5 bases, J lost 4 bases, and 8 bases stayed unmatched. CDR3 region: CASSAQAGAADTQYF. CDR3 in DNA: TGTGCCAGCAGTGCTCAAGCGGGGGCCGCAGATACGCAGTATTTT.

This rearrangement joins TRBV10-3 to TRBJ1-4; 7 nucleotides agree with TRBD1. Looked up from germline, CDR1 is ENHRY and CDR2 is SYGVKD. J gave up 13 bases and V 1 base, and 9 bases lay outside the gene matches. This CDR3 region has 14 residues. CDR3 bases: TGTGCCATCAGTGAGTGGGGACAGTTCGGAGGACTGTTTTTT. Residues: CAISEWGQFGGLFF.